The source of this T cell receptor (beta chain) is a study of CD8 T cells in Susac syndrome. About 0.5 to 1 ug RNA was reverse transcribed with random hexamers. In TCRdb, the immunoSEQ multiplex PCR reads were re-called with MiXCR into one record per CDR3 protein. The sample lists approximately 190,000 distinct CDR3 sequences, approximately 95% occurring once. The receptor was isolated from a human donor with Susac syndrome. The specimen sequenced was CD8+ T cells from PBMCs.

The CDR3 sequence is CASSEWAGARVGELFF. CDR3 DNA: TGTGCCAGCAGTGAGTGGGCGGGTGCGCGCGTCGGGGAGCTGTTTTTT. V and J are TRBV2 and TRBJ2-2, with a weak D call TRBD2 (5 bases). This CDR3 has 16 amino acids. The germline CDR1 and CDR2 sequences are SNHLY and FYNNEI. Between the trimmed V and J ends, which lost 3 bases and 7 bases, there was a span of 18 bases.